This TCR beta chain originates from a study of control samples from healthy donors and cancer patients. The CDR3 covers 11 residues. V shed 4 bases and J shed 5 bases, with 5 bases lying between them. Germline loops: CDR1 SGHDN, CDR2 FVKESK. Sequencing was performed with immunoSEQ multiplex PCR; in TCRdb, only in-frame clones are kept and a portion is missing. The sample consists of about 180,000 clones, around 87% of them appearing once. Specimen: blood. The origin of this receptor is a woman between 50 and 59 years old in good health. The chain has TRBV14 and TRBJ2-5; no firm D call. The CDR3 DNA follows: TGTGCCAGCAGCCTTCAGGAGACCCAGTACTTC. Protein product: CASSLQETQYF.